The clone carrying this T cell receptor beta chain has just a few counts. Its antigen is unknown. The sample belongs to a study of beta chain features in type 1 diabetes. Study-wide results and limits: Shortening that was moderate but significant affected the TCRB CDR3s of Type 1 diabetes patients in all four CD4+ subsets. Insertion counts at VDJ junctions were lower in type 1 diabetes patients, who also showed more deletions there.

The whole isolated RNA underwent reverse transcription, so sequencing captured expressed TCRB transcripts. The data were produced by immunoSEQ multiplex PCR, yet TCRdb's version contains in-frame clones alone and is incomplete. The sample carries fewer than 45,000 clones, almost 65% recorded once. Germline values: CDR1 SEHNR, CDR2 FQNEAQ (reference sequence). V shed 1 base, J shed 7 bases, and the junction held 4 bases outside the gene matches. CDR3 size: 15 residues. Blood was collected once per donor into heparin, averaging approximately 110 mL. Each of the CD4+ naive, central memory, regulatory and stem cell-like memory populations was sorted via CD45RO/CCR7/CD25/CD127/CD95/CD27.

The V and J genes are TRBV7-9 and TRBJ2-1, with 10 bases that match TRBD2. The TCR comes from a woman aged 25 to 39 in good health. Sequenced: Tregs from blood. The CDR3 region has the DNA TGTGCCAGCAGCTTAGGGACTAGCGGCACGAATGAGCAGTTCTTC. It is translated as CASSLGTSGTNEQFF.